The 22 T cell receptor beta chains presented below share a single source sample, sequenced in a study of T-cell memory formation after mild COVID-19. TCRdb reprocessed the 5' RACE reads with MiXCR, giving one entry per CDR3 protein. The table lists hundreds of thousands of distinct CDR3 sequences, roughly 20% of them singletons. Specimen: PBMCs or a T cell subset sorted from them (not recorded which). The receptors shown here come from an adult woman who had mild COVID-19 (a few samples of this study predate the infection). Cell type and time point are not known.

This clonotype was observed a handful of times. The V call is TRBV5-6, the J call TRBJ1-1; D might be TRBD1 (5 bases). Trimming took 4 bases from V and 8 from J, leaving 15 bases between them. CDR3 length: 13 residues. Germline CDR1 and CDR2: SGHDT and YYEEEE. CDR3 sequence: CASSRPGRGEAFF. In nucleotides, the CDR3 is TGTGCCAGCAGCCGTCCAGGGCGAGGGGAAGCTTTCTTT. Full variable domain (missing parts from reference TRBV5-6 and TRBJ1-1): DAGVTQSPTHLIKTRGQQVTLRCSPKSGHDTVSWYQQALGQGPQFIFQYYEEEERQRGNFPDRFSGHQFPNYSSELNVNALLLGDSALYLCASSRPGRGEAFFGQGTRLTVV.

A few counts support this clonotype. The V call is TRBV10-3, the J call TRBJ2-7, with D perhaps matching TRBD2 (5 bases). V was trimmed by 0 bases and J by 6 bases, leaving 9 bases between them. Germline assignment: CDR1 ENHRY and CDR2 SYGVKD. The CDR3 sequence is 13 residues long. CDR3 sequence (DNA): TGTGCCATCAGTGAGTCGGTGGCGGGCGAGCAGTACTTC. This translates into CAISESVAGEQYF.

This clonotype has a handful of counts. In DNA form, the CDR3 reads TGTGCCAGCAGCGACCCTACAGGATTGGGCACAGATACGCAGTATTTT. It specifies CASSDPTGLGTDTQYF. The chain uses TRBV9 and TRBJ2-3; D might be TRBD1 (5 bases). Germline V CDR1 and CDR2: SGDLS, YYNGEE. Trimming took 3 bases from V and 1 from J, leaving 15 bases between them. This CDR3 is built from 16 residues.

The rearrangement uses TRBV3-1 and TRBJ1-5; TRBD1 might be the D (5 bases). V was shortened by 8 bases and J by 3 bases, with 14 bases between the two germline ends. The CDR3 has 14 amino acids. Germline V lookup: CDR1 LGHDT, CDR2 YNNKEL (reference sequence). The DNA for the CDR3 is TGTGCCAGCGGTAATACAGGCCTCAATCAGCCCCAGCATTTT. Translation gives CASGNTGLNQPQHF.

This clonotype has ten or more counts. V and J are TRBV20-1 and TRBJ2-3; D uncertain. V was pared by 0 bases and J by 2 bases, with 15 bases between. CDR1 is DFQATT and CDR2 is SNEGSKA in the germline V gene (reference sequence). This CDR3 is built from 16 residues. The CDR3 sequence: CSAREGFTADTDTQYF. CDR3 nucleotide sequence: TGCAGTGCTAGAGAGGGTTTCACGGCCGACACAGATACGCAGTATTTT.

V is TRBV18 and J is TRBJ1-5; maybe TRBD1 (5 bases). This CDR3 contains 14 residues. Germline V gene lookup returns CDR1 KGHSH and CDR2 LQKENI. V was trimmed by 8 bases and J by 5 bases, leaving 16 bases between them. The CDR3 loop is CASHRGGIHQPQHF. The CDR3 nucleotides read TGTGCCAGCCATCGGGGGGGGATTCATCAGCCCCAGCATTTT.

The chain's CDR3 is CASSIGTGSTETQYF. The CDR3 DNA reads as TGTGCCAGTAGTATTGGGACAGGGAGTACGGAGACCCAGTACTTC. The chain recombines TRBV19 with TRBJ2-5; 9 nucleotides align to TRBD1. The CDR3 consists of 15 residues. After removal of 3 bases from V and 5 bases from J, the junction contained 7 bases not matched to a gene. Germline values: CDR1 LNHDA, CDR2 SQIVND (reference sequence). The variable domain in full, with the rest retrieved from reference TRBV19 and TRBJ2-5, is DGGITQSPKYLFRKEGQNVTLSCEQNLNHDAMYWYRQDPGQGLRLIYYSQIVNDFQKGDIAEGYSVSREKKESFPLTVTSAQKNPTAFYLCASSIGTGSTETQYFGPGTRLLVL.

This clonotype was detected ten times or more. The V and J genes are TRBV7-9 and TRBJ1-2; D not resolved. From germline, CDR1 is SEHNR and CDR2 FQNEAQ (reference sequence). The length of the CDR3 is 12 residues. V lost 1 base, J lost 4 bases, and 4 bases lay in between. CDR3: CASSLGVYGYTF. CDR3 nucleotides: TGTGCCAGCAGCTTAGGGGTCTATGGCTACACCTTC.

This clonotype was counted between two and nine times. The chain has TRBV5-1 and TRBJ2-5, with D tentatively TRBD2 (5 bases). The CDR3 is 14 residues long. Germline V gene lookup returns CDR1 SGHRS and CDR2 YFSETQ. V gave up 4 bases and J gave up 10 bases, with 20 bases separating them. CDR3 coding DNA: TGCGCCAGCAGCCCCAGCCAGGTGAGAGAGGGCCAGTACTTC. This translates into CASSPSQVREGQYF.

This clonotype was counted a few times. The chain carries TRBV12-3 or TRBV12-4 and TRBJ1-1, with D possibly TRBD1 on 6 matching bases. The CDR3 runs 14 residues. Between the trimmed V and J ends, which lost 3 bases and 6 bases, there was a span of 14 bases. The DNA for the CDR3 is TGTGCCAGCAGTTTTCGACAGGTCGGGTCTGAAGCTTTCTTT. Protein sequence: CASSFRQVGSEAFF.

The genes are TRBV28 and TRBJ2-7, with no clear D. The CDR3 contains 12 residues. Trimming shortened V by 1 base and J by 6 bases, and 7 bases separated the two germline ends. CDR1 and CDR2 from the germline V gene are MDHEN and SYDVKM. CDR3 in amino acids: CASSLFLGEQYF. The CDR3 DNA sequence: TGTGCCAGCAGTTTATTTCTCGGCGAGCAGTACTTC.

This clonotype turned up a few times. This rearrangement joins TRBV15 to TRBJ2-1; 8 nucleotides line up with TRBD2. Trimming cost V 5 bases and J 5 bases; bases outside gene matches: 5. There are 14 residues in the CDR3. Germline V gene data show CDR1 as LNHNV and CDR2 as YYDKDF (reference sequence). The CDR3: CATSGGRSDNEQFF. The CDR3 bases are TGTGCCACCAGCGGCGGGAGGTCCGACAATGAGCAGTTCTTC.

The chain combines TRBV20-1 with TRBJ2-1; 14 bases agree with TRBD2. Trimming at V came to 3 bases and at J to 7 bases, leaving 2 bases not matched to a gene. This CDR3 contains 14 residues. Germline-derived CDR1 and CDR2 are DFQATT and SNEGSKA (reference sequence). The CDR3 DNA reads TGCAGTGCTAGGACTAGCGGGAGGGCAAATGAGCAGTTCTTC. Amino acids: CSARTSGRANEQFF.

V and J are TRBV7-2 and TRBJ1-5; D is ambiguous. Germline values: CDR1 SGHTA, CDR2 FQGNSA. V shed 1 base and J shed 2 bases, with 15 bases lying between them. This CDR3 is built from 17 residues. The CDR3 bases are TGTGCCAGCAGCTTAGGCCCCCCTCGTTGGGGCAATCAGCCCCAGCATTTT. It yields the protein CASSLGPPRWGNQPQHF.

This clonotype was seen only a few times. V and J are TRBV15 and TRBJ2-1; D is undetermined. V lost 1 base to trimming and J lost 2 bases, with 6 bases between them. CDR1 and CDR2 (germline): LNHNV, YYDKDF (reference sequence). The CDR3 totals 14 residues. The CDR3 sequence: CATSRGGPYNEQFF. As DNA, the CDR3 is TGTGCCACCAGCAGAGGCGGTCCCTACAATGAGCAGTTCTTC.

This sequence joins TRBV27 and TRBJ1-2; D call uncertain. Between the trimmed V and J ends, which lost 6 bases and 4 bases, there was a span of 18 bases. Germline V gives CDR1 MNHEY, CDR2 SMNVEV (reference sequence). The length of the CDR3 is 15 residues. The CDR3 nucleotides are TGTGCCAGCAGCTCTCGGGGTGAGGCTGGCTATGGCTACACCTTC. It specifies CASSSRGEAGYGYTF.

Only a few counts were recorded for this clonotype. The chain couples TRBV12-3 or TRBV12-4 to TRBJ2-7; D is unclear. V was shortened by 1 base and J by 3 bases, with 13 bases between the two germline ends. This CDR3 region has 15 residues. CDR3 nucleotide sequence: TGTGCCAGCAGTTTAGAGTGGCAAACACTCTACGAGCAGTACTTC. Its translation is CASSLEWQTLYEQYF.

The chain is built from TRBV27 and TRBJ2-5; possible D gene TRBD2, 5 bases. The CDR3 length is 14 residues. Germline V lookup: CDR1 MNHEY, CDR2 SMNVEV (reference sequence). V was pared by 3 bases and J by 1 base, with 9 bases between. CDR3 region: CASSLRLAQETQYF. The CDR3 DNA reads TGTGCCAGCAGTTTGCGGCTAGCCCAAGAGACCCAGTACTTC.

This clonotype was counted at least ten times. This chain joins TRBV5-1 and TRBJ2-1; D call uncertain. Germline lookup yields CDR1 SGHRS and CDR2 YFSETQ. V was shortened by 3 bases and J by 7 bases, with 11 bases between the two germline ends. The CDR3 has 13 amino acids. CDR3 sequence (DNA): TGCGCCAGCAGCTGGGCAGTCGCGAATGAGCAGTTCTTC. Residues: CASSWAVANEQFF.

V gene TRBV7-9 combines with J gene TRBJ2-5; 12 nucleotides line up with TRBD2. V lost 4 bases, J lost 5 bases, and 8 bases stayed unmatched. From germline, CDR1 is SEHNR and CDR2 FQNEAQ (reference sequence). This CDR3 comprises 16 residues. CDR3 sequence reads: CASSSRTSGVKETQYF. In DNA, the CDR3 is TGTGCCAGCAGCTCACGGACTAGCGGGGTGAAGGAGACCCAGTACTTC.

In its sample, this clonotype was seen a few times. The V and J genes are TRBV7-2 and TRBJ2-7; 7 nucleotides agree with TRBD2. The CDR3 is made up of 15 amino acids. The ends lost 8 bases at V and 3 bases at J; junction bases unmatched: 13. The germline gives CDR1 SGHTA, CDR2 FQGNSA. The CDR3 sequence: CASSPSGGYHYEQYF. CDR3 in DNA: TGTGCCAGCTCCCCTAGCGGAGGCTATCACTACGAGCAGTACTTC. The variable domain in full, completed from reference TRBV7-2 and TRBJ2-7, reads GAGVSQSPSNKVTEKGKDVELRCDPISGHTALYWYRQSLGQGLEFLIYFQGNSAPDKSGLPSDRFSAERTGGSVSTLTIQRTQQEDSAVYLCASSPSGGYHYEQYFGPGTRLTVT.

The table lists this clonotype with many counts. DNA for the CDR3: TGTGCCAGCAGCCCTGGGACGGCTGGAAACACCATATATTTT. It is translated as CASSPGTAGNTIYF. The chain joins TRBV27 to TRBJ1-3; D possibly corresponds to TRBD1 (5 bases). There are 14 residues in the CDR3. V was cut by 6 bases and J by 2 bases, with 11 bases left in between. Germline V gives CDR1 MNHEY, CDR2 SMNVEV (reference sequence).